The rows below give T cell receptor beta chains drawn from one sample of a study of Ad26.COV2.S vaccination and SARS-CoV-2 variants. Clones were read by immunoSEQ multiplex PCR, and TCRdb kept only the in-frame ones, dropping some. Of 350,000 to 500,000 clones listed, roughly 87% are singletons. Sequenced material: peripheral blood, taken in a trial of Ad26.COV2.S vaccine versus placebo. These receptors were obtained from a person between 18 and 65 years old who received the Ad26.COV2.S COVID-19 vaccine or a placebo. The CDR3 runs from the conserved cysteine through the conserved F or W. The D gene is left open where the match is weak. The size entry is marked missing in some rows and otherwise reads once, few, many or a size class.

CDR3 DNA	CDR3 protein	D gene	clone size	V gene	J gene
TGTGCCAGCAGTGTCCAGCATGTCAGCGGGGAGCTGTTTTTT	CASSVQHVSGELFF	-	-	TRBV2	TRBJ2-2
TGTGCCAGCAGCCCCGGACAGGGACTAGCGGGGGGACTGTTGAGCACAGATACGCAGTATTTT	CASSPGQGLAGGLLSTDTQYF	TRBD2	-	TRBV4-2	TRBJ2-3
TGTGCTAGTGGTTTGAATCTCCGGGGGCCTGACACTGAAGCTTTCTTT	CASGLNLRGPDTEAFF	-	-	TRBV12-5	TRBJ1-1
TGTGCCAGCAGCAATCCAACTAATGAAAAACTGTTTTTT	CASSNPTNEKLFF	-	-	TRBV5-6	TRBJ1-4
TGCGCCAGCGGAGGAGGCGCGTACACCGGGGAGCTGTTTTTT	CASGGGAYTGELFF	-	-	TRBV5-1	TRBJ2-2
TGTGCCAGCAGCTTGGGGCAGGAGAACTATGGCTACACCTTC	CASSLGQENYGYTF	-	once	TRBV5-6	TRBJ1-2
TGTGCCAGCAGCTCCCCTCCAGTAGGGTCTTCCTCTGGGGCCAACGTCCTGACTTTC	CASSSPPVGSSSGANVLTF	-	-	TRBV5-4	TRBJ2-6
TGTGCCAGCAGCTTAGGGAGTGGGTCGAGACCCCTCCACTTT	CASSLGSGSRPLHF	-	-	TRBV11-3	TRBJ1-6
TGTGCCAGCAGCTTAAGCTCTAGCCACAATGAGCAGTTCTTC	CASSLSSSHNEQFF	-	-	TRBV7-3	TRBJ2-1
TGCGCCAGCAGCTTGGGGTCAGGGGCCCTCAATCAGCCCCAGCATTTT	CASSLGSGALNQPQHF	-	-	TRBV5-1	TRBJ1-5
TGTGCCAGCAACTTAGCGCGGTGGGGCAGGGTGAACACTGAAGCTTTCTTT	CASNLARWGRVNTEAFF	-	-	TRBV28	TRBJ1-1
TGTGCCAGCAGCCCCTGGGACTCGGGAACGGCCAAAAACATTCAGTACTTC	CASSPWDSGTAKNIQYF	-	-	TRBV3-1/TRBV3-2	TRBJ2-4
TGTGCCAGCAGTGATTCGCTAGCGGTTGAGCAGTTCTTC	CASSDSLAVEQFF	TRBD2	once	TRBV2	TRBJ2-1
TGTGCCAGCAGTTTCAAGGGCTATGGTCAGCCCCAGCATTTT	CASSFKGYGQPQHF	-	-	TRBV6-2/TRBV6-3	TRBJ1-5
TGCGCCAGCAGCGCGTACGCAGGGGTTGCTTCACCCCTCCACTTT	CASSAYAGVASPLHF	-	few	TRBV5-1	TRBJ1-6
TGTGCCAGCCACCGGGACCCGCAAGAGACCCAGTACTTC	CASHRDPQETQYF	-	-	TRBV6-5	TRBJ2-5
TGTGCCAGCAGTTTGTGGGATAACCAGCCCCAGCATTTT	CASSLWDNQPQHF	-	-	TRBV12-3/TRBV12-4	TRBJ1-5
TGTGCCAGCAGTTACTATGGGGACCGCGGTCAGCCCCAGCATTTT	CASSYYGDRGQPQHF	-	few	TRBV6-2/TRBV6-3	TRBJ1-5
TGTGCCAGCAGCCCAACAGGGGGCACTGAAGCTTTCTTT	CASSPTGGTEAFF	TRBD1	-	TRBV7-8	TRBJ1-1
TGTGCCAGCAGGGTAGTAGAAGGCTCTGGAAACACCATATATTTT	CASRVVEGSGNTIYF	-	-	TRBV2	TRBJ1-3
TGCGCCAGCAGCTTGGTTGGAGGGGACACTGAAGCTTTCTTT	CASSLVGGDTEAFF	-	-	TRBV5-1	TRBJ1-1
TGTGCCAGCGGAAACAGGGGACTGTATAATTCACCCCTCCACTTT	CASGNRGLYNSPLHF	TRBD1	-	TRBV6-5	TRBJ1-6
TGTGCCAGCCTTGGAGAGAGACGGGTAGTTCGAGAGACCCAGTACTTC	CASLGERRVVRETQYF	-	-	TRBV7-8	TRBJ2-5
TGTGCCATCAGTGGGCAGGGGGCGGAAGCTTTCTTT	CAISGQGAEAFF	TRBD1	-	TRBV10-3	TRBJ1-1
TGCAGCGTCCACGGGACGGTCTATGGCTACACCTTC	CSVHGTVYGYTF	-	-	TRBV29-1	TRBJ1-2
TGCGCCAGCAGCCGGGGGGCGGAAACCCCCACCGGGGAGCTGTTTTTT	CASSRGAETPTGELFF	-	once	TRBV5-1	TRBJ2-2
TGTGCCACCAGCAGAGAGGGGGCTTGGGATGAAAAACTGTTTTTT	CATSREGAWDEKLFF	-	-	TRBV15	TRBJ1-4
TGCGCCAGCAGCTTACACAGGGGCGTATACAATGAGCAGTTCTTC	CASSLHRGVYNEQFF	TRBD1	-	TRBV5-1	TRBJ2-1
TGTGCCAGCAGCGTAGGGACAGGTGGGGCTTTCTTT	CASSVGTGGAFF	TRBD1	-	TRBV9	TRBJ1-1
TGTGCCAGCAGCCAACAACAGGGAACTGAAGCTTTCTTT	CASSQQQGTEAFF	-	-	TRBV4-2	TRBJ1-1
TGTGCCAGCAGTGAGCCAGGGGGTGGGTCCAATGAGCAGTTCTTC	CASSEPGGGSNEQFF	TRBD1	-	TRBV25-1	TRBJ2-1
TGTGCCAGCAGCCCCGATCTATGGGGCCGCAATGAGCAGTTCTTC	CASSPDLWGRNEQFF	-	-	TRBV7-3	TRBJ2-1
TGTGCCAGCAGTTTATCGTCCCCCCACCGCTACTACGAGCAGTACTTC	CASSLSSPHRYYEQYF	-	-	TRBV27	TRBJ2-7
TGCAGCGTTGGCCGGACGGCGGGTTATGGCTACACCTTC	CSVGRTAGYGYTF	-	-	TRBV29-1	TRBJ1-2
TGTGCCACCAGCAGAGCAGTAGCGCCTACCCAAGAGACCCAGTACTTC	CATSRAVAPTQETQYF	-	-	TRBV15	TRBJ2-5
TGTGCCAGCAGTTTGACAGGGGGCCGTGGCTACACCTTC	CASSLTGGRGYTF	TRBD1	once	TRBV28	TRBJ1-2
TGTGCCAGCAGCTCTAGGACAGGGCGAGGCTACACCTTC	CASSSRTGRGYTF	TRBD1	-	TRBV7-2	TRBJ1-2
TGTGCCAGCAGTTTTGGAGGGGCCAACGTCCTGACTTTC	CASSFGGANVLTF	-	-	TRBV12-3/TRBV12-4	TRBJ2-6
TGCGCCAGCAGCACCGGGGCCACCGGGGAGCTGTTTTTT	CASSTGATGELFF	-	-	TRBV5-1	TRBJ2-2
TGCGCCAGCAGCCACAGACAGGGCGAGGGGAGATACACCTTC	CASSHRQGEGRYTF	TRBD1	-	TRBV4-3	TRBJ1-2
TGTGCCAGCAGCTTAAATGGGCCGATGAACACTGAAGCTTTCTTT	CASSLNGPMNTEAFF	-	-	TRBV11-1	TRBJ1-1
TGTGCCAGCAGCTCTTCGGGAGGCACAGATACGCAGTATTTT	CASSSSGGTDTQYF	-	-	TRBV7-3	TRBJ2-3
TGTGCCAGCTCACCGGGCGGGGGAAAGGCCGCAAAACTGTTTTTT	CASSPGGGKAAKLFF	-	-	TRBV18	TRBJ1-4
TGCGCCAGCAGGGAGGGACTAGCGGAAAGCACAGATACGCAGTATTTT	CASREGLAESTDTQYF	TRBD2	-	TRBV5-1	TRBJ2-3
TGTGCCAGCAGTTTTGGTGGGACACGGGCCGGTGAGCAGTACTTC	CASSFGGTRAGEQYF	-	-	TRBV28	TRBJ2-7
TGTGCCAGCCAAAGGGCGTGGACAGCTTCCGGGGAGCTGTTTTTT	CASQRAWTASGELFF	-	-	TRBV2	TRBJ2-2
TGTGCCAGCGCTCCCCCCGGGACACGGGATACGCAGTATTTT	CASAPPGTRDTQYF	-	-	TRBV27	TRBJ2-3
TGTGCCAGCAGCCAAGCCCAGAAGGACACTGAAGCTTTCTTT	CASSQAQKDTEAFF	-	-	TRBV7-9	TRBJ1-1
TGTGCCACCAGTGCCCCAGAGAACTATGGCTACACCTTC	CATSAPENYGYTF	-	-	TRBV24-1	TRBJ1-2